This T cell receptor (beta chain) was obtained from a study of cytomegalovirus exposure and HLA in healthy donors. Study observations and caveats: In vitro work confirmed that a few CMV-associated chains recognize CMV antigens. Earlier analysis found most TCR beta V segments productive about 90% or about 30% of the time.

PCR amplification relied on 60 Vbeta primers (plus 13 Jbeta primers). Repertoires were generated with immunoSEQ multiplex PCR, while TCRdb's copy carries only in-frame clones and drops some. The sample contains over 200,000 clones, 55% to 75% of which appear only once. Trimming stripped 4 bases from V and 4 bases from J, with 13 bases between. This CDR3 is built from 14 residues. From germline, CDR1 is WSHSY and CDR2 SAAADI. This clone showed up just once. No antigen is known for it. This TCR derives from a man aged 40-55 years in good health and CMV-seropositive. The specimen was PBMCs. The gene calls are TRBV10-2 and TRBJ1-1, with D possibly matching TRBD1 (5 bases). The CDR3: CASSAGGSSTEAFF. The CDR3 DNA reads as TGCGCCAGCAGTGCGGGGGGGTCGTCCACTGAAGCTTTCTTT.